A selection of T cell receptor beta chains follows, all from one sample in a study of cytomegalovirus exposure and HLA in healthy donors. Assay: immunoSEQ multiplex PCR; the TCRdb copy retains only in-frame clones and omits some. The sample lists under 200,000 clones, 90% to 97% occurring once. The sample consisted of PBMCs. The receptors were gathered from a woman aged 18-29 years in good health and CMV-seronegative. The CDR3 runs from the conserved cysteine through the conserved F or W. A D gene is named only where the DNA matches it firmly. Clone size appears in some rows only: once, few, many, or a class for an expanded clone.

j_gene	abundance	v_gene	len	d_gene	CDR3aa	CDR3nt
TRBJ2-7	.	TRBV7-7	14	.	CASSSRGLGGEQYF	TGTGCTAGCTCGTCGCGGGGGCTGGGGGGCGAGCAGTACTTC
TRBJ1-4	.	TRBV4-1	16	TRBD1	CASSQGRATGNEKLFF	TGCGCCAGCAGCCAAGGACGGGCGACAGGGAATGAAAAACTGTTTTTT
TRBJ1-1	.	TRBV6-4	12	.	CASSDSTAEAFF	TGTGCCAGCAGTGACTCTACAGCTGAAGCTTTCTTT
TRBJ2-7	.	TRBV18	14	.	CASSPLAKEGEQYF	TGTGCCAGCTCACCCTTGGCAAAGGAGGGGGAGCAGTACTTC
TRBJ2-7	.	TRBV4-1	16	.	CASSQVMVSLSYEQYF	TGCGCCAGCAGCCAAGTAATGGTTAGCTTATCCTACGAGCAGTACTTC
TRBJ2-3	.	TRBV9	15	TRBD2	CASTKRGTSTDTQYF	TGTGCCAGCACTAAGCGGGGCACTAGCACAGATACGCAGTATTTT
TRBJ2-4	.	TRBV9	14	.	CASSVGWAKNIQYF	TGTGCCAGCAGCGTCGGGTGGGCCAAAAACATTCAGTACTTC
TRBJ1-3	.	TRBV14	13	.	CASSQQVGNTIYF	TGTGCCAGCAGCCAGCAGGTGGGAAACACCATATATTTT
TRBJ1-2	once	TRBV19	15	.	CASSISDPGSYGYTF	TGTGCCAGTAGTATTTCGGATCCGGGGTCCTATGGCTACACCTTC
TRBJ2-5	.	TRBV6-6	16	TRBD2	CASSYSASGDQETQYF	TGTGCCAGCAGTTACTCGGCTAGCGGGGACCAAGAGACCCAGTACTTC